The 11 T cell receptor beta chains below all came from one sample that was sequenced in a study of T cells after yellow fever vaccination. Using its own MiXCR run on the 5' RACE reads, TCRdb lists one record per CDR3 protein. The sample lists more than 300,000 distinct CDR3 sequences; roughly 6.8% were seen once. The sample was PBMCs, taken roughly 45 days after the first yellow fever vaccination. These receptors were taken from a man in his late teens or twenties who received the YFV17D yellow fever vaccine.

V usage is TRBV24-1 and J usage is TRBJ2-2; 9 bases line up with TRBD1. Germline V CDR1 and CDR2: KGHDR, SFDVKD. The CDR3 contains 16 residues. Trimming took 3 bases from V and 5 from J; bases not matched to a gene: 6. The CDR3 DNA reads TGTGCCACCAGTGATCCAGGGACAGGGATAACCGGGGAGCTGTTTTTT. It encodes CATSDPGTGITGELFF.

The V gene is TRBV7-2, the J gene TRBJ1-3; D is unclear. CDR3 length: 17 residues. Germline-derived CDR1 and CDR2 are SGHTA and FQGNSA. Trimming left V 1 base short and J 0 bases short, with 13 bases between. CDR3 amino acids: CASSLGLGPLSGNTIYF. CDR3 coding DNA: TGTGCCAGCAGCTTAGGACTAGGCCCTCTCTCTGGAAACACCATATATTTT.

This clonotype was seen a handful of times. V gene TRBV18 combines with J gene TRBJ1-1, with a possible D match to TRBD1 (6 bases). The CDR3 is made up of 15 amino acids. Looked up from germline, CDR1 is KGHSH and CDR2 is LQKENI. The V gene lost 0 bases and the J gene lost 5 bases, with 13 bases spanning the gap. The chain's CDR3 is CASSPPLGAGTEAFF. CDR3 DNA sequence: TGTGCCAGCTCACCACCGCTGGGGGCCGGTACTGAAGCTTTCTTT.

The V and J genes are TRBV12-3 or TRBV12-4 and TRBJ2-1, with D possibly matching TRBD2 (5 bases). The V end lost 4 bases, the J end lost 4 bases, and 17 bases lay between the germline ends. The CDR3 has 16 amino acids. CDR3 loop: CASSWSGPPGYNEQFF. CDR3 nucleotide sequence: TGTGCCAGCAGTTGGAGCGGACCCCCTGGGTACAATGAGCAGTTCTTC.

This clonotype came up a few times. The chain carries TRBV6-1 and TRBJ2-6, with 9 positions matching TRBD1. CDR3 size: 16 residues. The V gene end was trimmed by 6 bases and the J gene end by 2 bases; junction bases not matched to a gene: 5. CDR1 MNHNS and CDR2 SASEGT come from the germline V gene. CDR3 sequence reads: CASRGTGRAGANVLTF. CDR3 sequence (DNA): TGTGCCAGCAGGGGGACAGGGAGGGCTGGGGCCAACGTCCTGACTTTC.

V usage is TRBV12-3 or TRBV12-4 and J usage is TRBJ1-3, with a possible D match to TRBD1 (5 bases). The CDR3 contains 19 residues. With 0 bases removed from V and 0 bases from J, the gap between germline ends came to 18 bases. The CDR3, as DNA: TGTGCCAGCAGTTTAGCTGAATCCCCACGGGGGAACTCTGGAAACACCATATATTTT. Residues: CASSLAESPRGNSGNTIYF.

This clonotype was detected only a few times. The chain combines TRBV20-1 with TRBJ2-5; 9 bases line up with TRBD2. The CDR3 covers 13 residues. CDR1 is DFQATT and CDR2 is SNEGSKA in the germline V gene (reference sequence). Germline trimming cut 3 bases from V and 7 bases from J; bases unmatched to any gene: 6. The CDR3 loop is CSARRGGAGTQYF. CDR3 sequence (DNA): TGCAGTGCTAGGCGCGGGGGGGCCGGGACCCAGTACTTC.

In this sample, this clonotype turned up a few times. The chain joins TRBV5-1 to TRBJ2-1; D not certain. The CDR3 has 16 amino acids. Between the trimmed V and J ends, which lost 0 bases and 2 bases, there was a span of 12 bases. CDR1 is SGHRS, CDR2 YFSETQ, per germline. CDR3 sequence reads: CASSLETARPYNEQFF. For the CDR3, the DNA is TGCGCCAGCAGCTTGGAGACCGCGCGGCCCTACAATGAGCAGTTCTTC.

The chain links TRBV20-1 to TRBJ2-1; no firm D call. The CDR3 consists of 13 residues. Germline CDR1 is DFQATT and CDR2 is SNEGSKA (reference sequence). This chain's CDR3 is CSSWSRSYNEQFF. The CDR3 bases are TGCAGCTCGTGGTCGCGCTCCTACAATGAGCAGTTCTTC.

This clonotype has a handful of counts. The chain is built from TRBV20-1 and TRBJ2-1; no reliable D call. Germline V gene lookup returns CDR1 DFQATT and CDR2 SNEGSKA (reference sequence). There are 15 residues in the CDR3. V gave up 3 bases and J gave up 0 bases, with 12 bases separating them. CDR3 sequence reads: CSASAAVFSYNEQFF. CDR3 nucleotide sequence: TGCAGTGCTAGTGCGGCAGTTTTCTCCTACAATGAGCAGTTCTTC.

The CDR3 region is CASVRTPLALFF. CDR3 bases: TGTGCCAGCGTCCGGACACCCCTGGCGCTGTTTTTT. The V and J genes are TRBV6-6 and TRBJ2-2; D may be TRBD1 (5 bases). Germline CDR1 and CDR2: MNHNY and SVGAGI (reference sequence). V was clipped by 8 bases and J by 13 bases, with 17 bases between them. This CDR3 is 12 amino acids long.